The following is a TCR beta chain sequence with its context. The data were produced by immunoSEQ multiplex PCR, yet TCRdb's version contains in-frame clones alone and is incomplete. Of 320,000 or so clones listed, over 80% are singletons. The data stem from a study of blood T cell repertoires in COVID-19. This CDR3 region has 15 residues. V dropped 4 bases and J dropped 4; count of bases not matched to a gene: 7. Per germline, CDR1 SGHRS and CDR2 YFSETQ. Sequenced material: PBMCs or T cells enriched from blood (not recorded which). The gene calls are TRBV5-1 and TRBJ2-2; 7 bases are a match to TRBD2. The TCR comes from a man aged 30 to 45 who had recovered from COVID-19. This chain's CDR3 is CASSARVAGTGELFF. The CDR3 DNA sequence: TGCGCCAGCAGCGCCAGGGTAGCGGGCACCGGGGAGCTGTTTTTT.